The 27 T cell receptor beta chains presented below share a single source sample, sequenced in a study of blood T cell repertoires in COVID-19. TCRdb keeps only in-frame clones here, not all; method: immunoSEQ multiplex PCR. The table includes 70,000 to 95,000 clones, about four fifths detected once. Input material: peripheral blood. These receptors were taken from a woman aged 40 to 49 with active or convalescent COVID-19.

V is TRBV18 and J is TRBJ1-4; D might be TRBD1 (6 bases). V lost 4 bases and J 7 bases, leaving 13 bases between the germline ends. Germline V gives CDR1 KGHSH, CDR2 LQKENI. This CDR3 contains 14 residues. DNA for the CDR3: TGTGCCAGCTCACGGGGGGGCGCCGGTGAAAAACTGTTTTTT. Its protein product is CASSRGGAGEKLFF.

This clone was seen only once. CDR3 region: CASSTTGSGANVLTF. CDR3 in DNA: TGTGCCAGCTCAACGACAGGGTCTGGGGCCAACGTCCTGACTTTC. The chain employs TRBV18 and TRBJ2-6; 7 bases align to TRBD1. The CDR3 length is 15 residues. V shed 5 bases and J 1 base; nucleotides not matched to a gene: 2. CDR1 is KGHSH, CDR2 LQKENI, per germline. Full variable domain (remainder filled in from reference TRBV18 and TRBJ2-6): NAGVMQNPRHLVRRRGQEARLRCSPMKGHSHVYWYRQLPEEGLKFMVYLQKENIIDESGMPKERFSAEFPKEGPSILRIQQVVRGDSAAYFCASSTTGSGANVLTFGAGSRLTVL.

V is TRBV20-1 and J is TRBJ1-5, with 9 bases lining up with TRBD1. V lost 3 bases and J lost 11; bases outside the gene matches: 8. CDR1 and CDR2 (germline): DFQATT, SNEGSKA (reference sequence). The CDR3 sequence is 13 residues long. CDR3 sequence (DNA): TGCAGTGCTAGTCTGGGACAGGGTCGATCCCAGCATTTT. Protein sequence: CSASLGQGRSQHF.

V usage is TRBV10-3 and J usage is TRBJ2-3; D call uncertain. V lost 4 bases, J lost 4 bases, and 33 bases lay in between. CDR1 and CDR2 (germline): ENHRY, SYGVKD. The CDR3 loop spans 21 amino acids. DNA of the CDR3: TGTGCCATCAGTGGCACATCCAGGTTGTCTCGAAATCACACCTGGGCAGATACGCAGTATTTT. It encodes CAISGTSRLSRNHTWADTQYF.

The chain employs TRBV7-9 and TRBJ2-1, with no clear D. Germline V gene sequence: CDR1 SEHNR, CDR2 FQNEAQ (reference sequence). V gave up 1 base and J gave up 9 bases, with 10 bases separating them. The CDR3 spans 13 residues. The CDR3 loop reads CASSLGVSVEQFF. The CDR3 DNA reads as TGTGCCAGCAGCTTAGGAGTCTCCGTTGAGCAGTTCTTC.

The J gene is TRBJ2-1, the V gene TRBV4-3, with a weak D call TRBD2 (6 bases). Looked up from germline, CDR1 is LGHNA and CDR2 is YSLEER. Trimming left V 2 bases short and J 0 bases short, with 11 bases between. CDR3 size: 16 residues. Here the CDR3 reads CASSQKVAVSYNEQFF. The CDR3 DNA reads TGCGCCAGCAGCCAAAAAGTAGCGGTCTCCTACAATGAGCAGTTCTTC.

This clone was detected only a few times. J is TRBJ2-1 and V is TRBV30, with unresolved D. V was clipped by 0 bases and J by 0 bases, with 18 bases between them. Germline loops: CDR1 GTSNPN, CDR2 SVGIG (reference sequence). The CDR3 is made up of 18 amino acids. CDR3 loop: CAWSVLRRAFPSYNEQFF. The CDR3 nucleotides are TGTGCCTGGAGTGTACTTCGGAGAGCTTTCCCCTCCTACAATGAGCAGTTCTTC.

Comment on this clone: Germline and junction disagree at one end, which may indicate a read error. The chain employs TRBV29-1 and TRBJ1-2; D is perhaps TRBD1 (5 bases). The V gene's germline CDR1 is SQVTM and CDR2 ANQGSEA. This CDR3 is built from 9 residues. CDR3 amino acids: CSVEQGLHF. The DNA of the CDR3 is TGCAGCGTTGAACAGGGCCTACACTTC.

This clone was recorded only once. The chain is built from TRBV4-2 and TRBJ2-6; unclear D gene. Germline lookup yields CDR1 LGHNA and CDR2 YNFKEQ. The CDR3 has 17 residues. V was trimmed by 1 base and J by 0 bases, leaving 10 bases between them. The CDR3 DNA sequence: TGTGCCAGCAGCCAAGCCGCGTCATCCTCTGGGGCCAACGTCCTGACTTTC. It encodes CASSQAASSSGANVLTF.

This sequence joins TRBV5-8 and TRBJ2-7; a weak D match, TRBD1 (6 bases). Trimming stripped 4 bases from V and 0 bases from J, with 8 bases between. Germline V lookup: CDR1 SGHTS, CDR2 YDEGEE. This CDR3 comprises 13 residues. CDR3 protein: CASSRQVSYEQYF. CDR3 in DNA: TGTGCCAGCAGCCGACAGGTCTCCTACGAGCAGTACTTC.

The genes are TRBV6-6 and TRBJ2-1; TRBD1 is a possible D gene (5 bases). Trimming removed 4 bases from V and 8 bases from J, with 9 bases in between. There are 12 residues in the CDR3. Germline V gives CDR1 MNHNY, CDR2 SVGAGI (reference sequence). The CDR3 region is CASSFIGDEQFF. The CDR3 DNA reads TGTGCCAGCAGTTTCATAGGGGATGAGCAGTTCTTC.

This chain links TRBV21-1 with TRBJ2-3; TRBD2, as called in the table, went unchecked against the DNA. TRBV21-1 is a listed pseudogene. This CDR3 spans 14 amino acids. The CDR3 loop is CASSFRLTPDTQYF. The DNA for the CDR3 is TGTGCCAGCAGCTTTCGACTCACCCCAGATACGCAGTATTTT.

This clone was seen just once. The V gene is TRBV28, the J gene TRBJ2-2, with TRBD2 matching over 9 bases. The junction had 11 bases not matched to a gene; V was cut back by 6 bases and J by 3 bases. The CDR3 extends over 17 amino acids. CDR1 is MDHEN and CDR2 is SYDVKM in the germline V gene. CDR3 nucleotides: TGTGCCAGCAGCCTCCCCACTAGCGGGCGCGACACCGGGGAGCTGTTTTTT. Protein sequence: CASSLPTSGRDTGELFF.

The CDR3 spells CASSLGGTYGYTF. In nucleotides, the CDR3 is TGTGCCAGCAGTTTAGGAGGGACATATGGCTACACCTTC. The rearrangement links TRBV12-3 or TRBV12-4 to TRBJ1-2, with a possible D match to TRBD1 (6 bases). V lost 1 base to trimming and J lost 5 bases, with 8 bases between them. The CDR3 contains 13 residues.

The V and J genes are TRBV4-3 and TRBJ2-7; 8 bases fit TRBD1. V gave up 4 bases and J gave up 2 bases; unmatched junction bases: 7. This CDR3 spans 15 amino acids. The V gene's germline CDR1 is LGHNA and CDR2 YSLEER. DNA of the CDR3: TGCGCCAGCAGCCGCGACAGGGGTGGCGCCTACGAGCAGTACTTC. Amino acid sequence: CASSRDRGGAYEQYF.

V and J are TRBV6-6 and TRBJ1-6; 8 positions agree with TRBD1. Looked up from germline, CDR1 is MNHNY and CDR2 is SVGAGI (reference sequence). The J segment lost 8 bases and the V segment lost 2 bases, leaving 8 bases of the junction unmatched. The CDR3 loop spans 16 amino acids. The CDR3: CASSYQGAFKDSPLHF. The CDR3 nucleotides are TGTGCCAGCAGTTACCAGGGGGCGTTTAAGGATTCACCCCTCCACTTT.

The rearrangement uses TRBV10-3 and TRBJ1-3, with 7 bases fitting TRBD1. This CDR3 comprises 17 residues. CDR1 ENHRY and CDR2 SYGVKD come from the germline V gene. Trimming removed 3 bases from V and 1 base from J; junction bases left unmatched: 9. This CDR3 is CAISDYRQGLSGNTIYF. The DNA of the CDR3 is TGTGCCATCAGTGACTACCGACAGGGTTTGTCTGGAAACACCATATATTTT.

The chain joins TRBV5-1 to TRBJ1-5; 11 positions agree with TRBD1. This CDR3 is 15 amino acids long. Trimming removed 4 bases from V and 5 bases from J; junction bases left unmatched: 5. The germline gives CDR1 SGHRS, CDR2 YFSETQ. CDR3 sequence: CASSLGQGADQPQHF. The CDR3 region has the DNA TGCGCCAGCAGCCTCGGACAGGGGGCGGATCAGCCCCAGCATTTT.

The V and J genes are TRBV11-3 and TRBJ2-1; 7 bases fit TRBD1. The CDR3 contains 15 residues. V lost 5 bases, J lost 3 bases, and 7 bases stayed unmatched. CDR1 and CDR2 (germline): SGHNT, YENEEA. CDR3 sequence: CASSARQGHYNEQFF. CDR3 sequence (DNA): TGTGCCAGCAGCGCCCGACAGGGCCACTACAATGAGCAGTTCTTC.

As for this clone: The junction departs from the called germline gene at one end, perhaps through a read error. The V gene is TRBV28, the J gene TRBJ1-4; tentatively, D is TRBD1 (5 bases). Germline assignment: CDR1 MDHEN and CDR2 SYDVKM. CDR3 length equals 15 residues. This CDR3 reads CASSFNPDTNEKLFF. As DNA, the CDR3 is TGTGCCAGCAGTTTTAACCCGGACACTAACGAAAAACTGTTTTTT.

CDR3 residues: CASSYPPRTGVDGYTF. For the CDR3, the DNA is TGTGCCAGCAGTTACCCCCCGCGTACGGGGGTCGATGGCTACACCTTC. The chain carries TRBV6-2 or TRBV6-3 and TRBJ1-2; the D gene is possibly TRBD1 (5 bases). Germline loops: CDR1 MNHEY, CDR2 SVGEGT. This CDR3 has 16 residues. The V end was cut by 2 bases, the J end by 6 bases, with 19 bases between.

The rearrangement uses TRBV29-1 and TRBJ1-1, with 10 bases lining up with TRBD1. This CDR3 has 12 residues. CDR1 and CDR2 from the germline V gene are SQVTM and ANQGSEA. Trimming at V came to 7 bases and at J to 1 base, leaving 0 bases not matched to a gene. Here the CDR3 DNA reads TGCAGCGGACAGGGGGCGAACACTGAAGCTTTCTTT. It yields the protein CSGQGANTEAFF.

The chain carries TRBV6-2 or TRBV6-3 and TRBJ2-7; D is possibly TRBD1 (7 bases). From germline, CDR1 is MNHEY and CDR2 SVGEGT. The CDR3 totals 15 residues. V lost 2 bases to trimming and J lost 3 bases, with 14 bases between them. CDR3 sequence: CASSYAHRGLYEQYF. The CDR3 region has the DNA TGTGCCAGCAGTTACGCCCACAGGGGACTCTACGAGCAGTACTTC.

The chain is built from TRBV10-3 and TRBJ2-5, with a weak D call TRBD1 (6 bases). This CDR3 is built from 14 residues. In germline, CDR1 is ENHRY, CDR2 SYGVKD. The V end was cut by 7 bases, the J end by 1 base, with 13 bases between. CDR3 coding DNA: TGTGCCATCACGAGGGACACTTTCCAAGAGACCCAGTACTTC. Translating it yields CAITRDTFQETQYF.

The chain carries TRBV7-8 and TRBJ1-3, with TRBD1 matching 8 bases. Germline CDR1 and CDR2: SGHVS and FQNEAQ. CDR3 length: 13 amino acids. Trimming took 4 bases from V and 7 from J; bases not matched to a gene: 3. The CDR3 reads CASSSQGANTIYF. The CDR3 DNA follows: TGTGCCAGCAGCTCCCAGGGGGCGAACACCATATATTTT. Full variable domain (missing parts from reference TRBV7-8 and TRBJ1-3): GAGVSQSPRYKVAKRGQDVALRCDPISGHVSLFWYQQALGQGPEFLTYFQNEAQLDKSGLPSDRFFAERPEGSVSTLKIQRTQQEDSAVYLCASSSQGANTIYFGEGSWLTVV.

The gene calls are TRBV6-2 or TRBV6-3 and TRBJ2-5; D remains ambiguous. V lost 1 base to trimming and J lost 5 bases, with 5 bases between them. Germline lookup yields CDR1 MNHEY and CDR2 SVGEGT. CDR3 size: 12 residues. The CDR3: CASSYYRETQYF. DNA of the CDR3: TGTGCCAGCAGTTACTATCGGGAGACCCAGTACTTC.

This clone was seen a single time. The J gene is TRBJ2-3, the V gene TRBV11-3; 8 bases align to TRBD2. Germline trimming cut 6 bases from V and 2 bases from J; bases unmatched to any gene: 10. Germline V gene data show CDR1 as SGHNT and CDR2 as YENEEA. The CDR3 length is 16 residues. CDR3: CASSTGLDLHTDTQYF. For the CDR3, the DNA is TGTGCCAGCAGTACGGGACTAGACCTCCACACAGATACGCAGTATTTT.